This note documents a single TCR beta chain sequence. The antigen is unknown. The sequenced cases were selected for having the highest brain T cell transcript signatures. Pre-surgery treatment included at least one anti-epileptic drug. This specimen comes from a study of brain T cells in children with intractable seizures. Findings of the study overall: Only CDR3 sequence similarity suggested viral specificity, without known HCMV serostatus. Pre-surgery blood may have been undersampled, hiding some clones.

This table comes from immunoSEQ multiplex PCR, and its TCRdb copy is limited to in-frame clones, with some not included. This sample has 110,000 or so clones; approximately 94% occur once, and the top ten carry 3.8%. This receptor was obtained from a boy younger than two with hemimegalencephaly and intractable seizures. The sample was peripheral blood, taken at surgery.

CDR3 bases: TGCGCCAGCGGGTCTCCCCCCAATTCACCCCTCCACTTT. Its protein is CASGSPPNSPLHF. V gene TRBV4-1 combines with J gene TRBJ1-6; D ambiguous. The CDR3 is 13 residues long. Germline CDR1 MGHRA, CDR2 YSYEKL. V dropped 8 bases and J dropped 7 bases, with 12 bases sitting between them.